The clone carrying this T cell receptor (beta chain) was detected many times. Its antigen remains unidentified. The germline gives CDR1 MDHEN, CDR2 SYDVKM. The length of the CDR3 is 15 residues. V lost 1 base and J lost 2, with 12 bases in between. This entry belongs to a study of neurological immune-mediated disorders. The study's findings and limits: Private repertoires in all groups were suggested by the finding that expanded clones across subjects shared no CDR3 amino acid sequences.

TCRdb re-called the 5' RACE reads with MiXCR, one entry per CDR3 protein. The sample contains about 58,000 distinct CDR3 sequences, 2% to 3% of which appear only once. The source material was PBMCs. The sequence derives from a man aged 50 to 59 with multiple sclerosis. The gene calls are TRBV28 and TRBJ2-7, with D tentatively TRBD2 (5 bases). The DNA for the CDR3 is TGTGCCAGCAGTTTATACAGCGGAAGTACCTACGAGCAGTACTTC. Protein product: CASSLYSGSTYEQYF.